The 12 T cell receptor beta chains below all came from one sample that was sequenced in a study of blood T cell repertoires in COVID-19. Assay: immunoSEQ multiplex PCR; the TCRdb copy retains only in-frame clones and omits some. The sample lists 100,000 to 150,000 clones, over 70% occurring once. The material sequenced was peripheral blood. The origin of the receptors is a woman between 50 and 59 years old with acute or convalescent COVID-19.

The gene calls are TRBV7-3 and TRBJ1-4, with 10 bases lining up with TRBD1. Unmatched junction bases numbered 1, after V lost 5 bases and J lost 7 bases. Germline values: CDR1 SGHTA, CDR2 FQGTGA. CDR3 length equals 13 residues. The CDR3 DNA reads as TGTGCCAGCAGCCGGGACAGGGGTGAAAAACTGTTTTTT. It yields the protein CASSRDRGEKLFF. Full variable domain (remainder filled in from reference TRBV7-3 and TRBJ1-4): GAGVSQTPSNKVTEKGKYVELRCDPISGHTALYWYRQSLGQGPEFLIYFQGTGAADDSGLPNDRFFAVRPEGSVSTLKIQRTERGDSAVYLCASSRDRGEKLFFGSGTQLSVL.

This chain links TRBV9 with TRBJ2-7; 10 positions agree with TRBD1. Per germline, CDR1 SGDLS and CDR2 YYNGEE. V lost 2 bases and J lost 5; bases outside the gene matches: 13. This CDR3 is built from 17 residues. Here the CDR3 reads CASSVGGVGTGANEQYF. The CDR3 region has the DNA TGTGCCAGCAGCGTGGGCGGTGTTGGGACAGGGGCGAACGAGCAGTACTTC.

Regarding this clone: The junction and the germline gene differ at one end; a read error may be behind it. The chain recombines TRBV30 with TRBJ1-5; no firm D call. Looked up from germline, CDR1 is GTSNPN and CDR2 is SVGIG (reference sequence). This CDR3 is built from 13 residues. CDR3 nucleotides: TGTGCCTGGAGTACGGGAGGGAATCAGCCTCAGCATTTT. Translated, it gives CAWSTGGNQPQHF.

The rearrangement joins TRBV3-1 (or the pseudogene TRBV3-2) to TRBJ1-1, with D perhaps matching TRBD1 (5 bases). The germline V gene has CDR1 LGHDT and CDR2 YNNKEL (reference sequence). Trimming pared 5 bases from V and 7 bases from J, leaving 14 bases between. There are 13 residues in the CDR3. CDR3 in DNA: TGTGCCAGCAGCGTTGACAGCGTAGGTGAAGCTTTCTTT. This sequence encodes CASSVDSVGEAFF.

This chain connects TRBV2 to TRBJ1-2; D unresolved. CDR1 SNHLY and CDR2 FYNNEI come from the germline V gene. V was cut by 6 bases and J by 6 bases, with 8 bases left in between. CDR3 length: 11 residues. This CDR3 is CASRAEHGYTF. DNA for the CDR3: TGTGCCAGCAGAGCGGAACATGGCTACACCTTC.

The V and J genes are TRBV6-7 and TRBJ2-5, with 7 bases fitting TRBD2. TRBV6-7 is annotated as an ORF whose role is uncertain. The CDR3 has 13 amino acids. V shed 2 bases and J 7 bases; nucleotides not matched to a gene: 4. The CDR3 DNA reads TGTGCCAGCAGTTACAGGGGAGGGGCGACCCAGTACTTC. Its protein product is CASSYRGGATQYF.

The V and J genes are TRBV7-2 and TRBJ1-5; D gene uncertain. The V gene lost 5 bases and the J gene lost 3 bases, with 8 bases spanning the gap. There are 13 residues in the CDR3. The germline CDR1 and CDR2 sequences are SGHTA and FQGNSA. The CDR3 sequence is CASSPVYNQPQHF. The CDR3 nucleotides are TGTGCCAGCAGCCCCGTCTACAATCAGCCCCAGCATTTT.

This clone came up once. V gene TRBV6-1 combines with J gene TRBJ2-5; TRBD2 agrees at 9 bases. V was clipped by 3 bases and J by 2 bases; unmatched bases: 7. CDR1 is MNHNS, CDR2 SASEGT, per germline. The CDR3 is 16 amino acids. The CDR3 loop is CASSEISGGNQETQYF. CDR3 DNA sequence: TGTGCCAGCAGTGAGATCAGCGGGGGGAATCAAGAGACCCAGTACTTC.

This clone was picked up one time. The chain couples TRBV2 to TRBJ1-1, with a possible D match to TRBD1 (6 bases). V was pared by 6 bases and J by 2 bases, with 16 bases between. The CDR3 has 15 residues. Germline CDR1 is SNHLY and CDR2 is FYNNEI. CDR3 sequence (DNA): TGTGCCAGCAGAGGACAGCAGCTCAGAAACACTGAAGCTTTCTTT. This translates into CASRGQQLRNTEAFF. Complete variable domain (other parts from reference TRBV2 and TRBJ1-1): EPEVTQTPSHQVTQMGQEVILRCVPISNHLYFYWYRQILGQKVEFLVSFYNNEISEKSEIFDDQFSVERPDGSNFTLKIRSTKLEDSAMYFCASRGQQLRNTEAFFGQGTRLTVV.

This chain links TRBV13 with TRBJ2-7; 9 nucleotides align to TRBD2. V was clipped by 3 bases and J by 3 bases; unmatched bases: 9. The germline V gene encodes CDR1 PRHDT and CDR2 FYEKMQ (reference sequence). The CDR3 totals 16 residues. CDR3 sequence reads: CASSFPGREGYYEQYF. The CDR3 nucleotides are TGTGCCAGCAGCTTTCCCGGGCGGGAGGGTTACTACGAGCAGTACTTC.

The chain carries TRBV6-6 and TRBJ1-1; 7 nucleotides match TRBD1. The ends lost 0 bases at V and 4 bases at J; junction bases unmatched: 5. CDR3 length equals 15 residues. Per germline, CDR1 MNHNY and CDR2 SVGAGI (reference sequence). The CDR3 loop is CASSYSVSGGTEAFF. The CDR3 DNA reads TGTGCCAGCAGTTACTCGGTATCAGGGGGCACTGAAGCTTTCTTT.

This rearrangement joins TRBV10-1 to TRBJ1-1; D is undetermined. This CDR3 spans 14 amino acids. Germline V gives CDR1 WNHNN, CDR2 SYGVQD (reference sequence). Trimming removed 0 bases at V and 4 bases at J, with 9 bases between. Here the CDR3 reads CASSESTLPTEAFF. CDR3 DNA: TGCGCCAGCAGTGAGTCGACTTTGCCCACTGAAGCTTTCTTT.